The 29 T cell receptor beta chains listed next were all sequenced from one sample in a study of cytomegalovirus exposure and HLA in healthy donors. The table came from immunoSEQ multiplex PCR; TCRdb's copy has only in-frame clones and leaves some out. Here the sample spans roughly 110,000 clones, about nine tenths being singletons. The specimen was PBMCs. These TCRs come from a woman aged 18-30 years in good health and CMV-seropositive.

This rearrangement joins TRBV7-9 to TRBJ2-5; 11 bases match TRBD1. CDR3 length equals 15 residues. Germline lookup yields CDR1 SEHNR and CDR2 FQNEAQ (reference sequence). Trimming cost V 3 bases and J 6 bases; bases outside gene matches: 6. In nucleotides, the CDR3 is TGTGCCAGCAGCTTCGGGACAGGGGGTATGAAGACCCAGTACTTC. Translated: CASSFGTGGMKTQYF.

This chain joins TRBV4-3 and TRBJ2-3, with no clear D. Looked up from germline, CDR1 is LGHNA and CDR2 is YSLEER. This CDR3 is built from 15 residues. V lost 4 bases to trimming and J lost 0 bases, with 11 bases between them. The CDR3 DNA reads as TGCGCCAGCAGCCCCTGGCATATAAGCACAGATACGCAGTATTTT. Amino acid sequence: CASSPWHISTDTQYF.

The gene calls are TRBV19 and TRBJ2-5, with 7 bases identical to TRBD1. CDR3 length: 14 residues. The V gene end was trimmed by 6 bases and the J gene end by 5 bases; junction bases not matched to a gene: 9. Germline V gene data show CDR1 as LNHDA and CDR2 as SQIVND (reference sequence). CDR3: CASRDVGGRETQYF. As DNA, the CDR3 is TGTGCCAGTAGGGATGTAGGGGGCCGGGAGACCCAGTACTTC.

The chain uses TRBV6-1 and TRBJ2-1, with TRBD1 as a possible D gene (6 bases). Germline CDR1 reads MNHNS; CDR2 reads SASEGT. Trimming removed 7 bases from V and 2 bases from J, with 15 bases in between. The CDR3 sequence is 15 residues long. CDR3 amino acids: CASKMWQGTYNEQFF. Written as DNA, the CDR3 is TGTGCCAGCAAGATGTGGCAGGGGACCTACAATGAGCAGTTCTTC.

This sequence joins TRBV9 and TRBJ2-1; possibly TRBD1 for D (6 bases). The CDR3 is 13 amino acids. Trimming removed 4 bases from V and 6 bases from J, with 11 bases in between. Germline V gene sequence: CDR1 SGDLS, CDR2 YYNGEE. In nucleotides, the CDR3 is TGTGCCAGCAGCTTCGGGACATCCAATGAGCAGTTCTTC. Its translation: CASSFGTSNEQFF.

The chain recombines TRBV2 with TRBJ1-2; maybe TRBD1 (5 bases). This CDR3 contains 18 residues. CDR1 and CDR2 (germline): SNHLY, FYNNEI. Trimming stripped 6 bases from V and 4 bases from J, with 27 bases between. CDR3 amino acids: CASSENTTPGPEGYGYTF. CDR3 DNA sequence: TGTGCCAGCAGCGAGAACACTACGCCGGGACCGGAGGGCTATGGCTACACCTTC.

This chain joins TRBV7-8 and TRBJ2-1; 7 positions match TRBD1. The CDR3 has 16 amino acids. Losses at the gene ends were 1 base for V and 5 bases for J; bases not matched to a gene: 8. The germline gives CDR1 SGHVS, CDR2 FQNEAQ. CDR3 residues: CASSLESGQLNNEQFF. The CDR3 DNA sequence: TGTGCCAGCAGCTTAGAGTCGGGACAGCTTAACAATGAGCAGTTCTTC.

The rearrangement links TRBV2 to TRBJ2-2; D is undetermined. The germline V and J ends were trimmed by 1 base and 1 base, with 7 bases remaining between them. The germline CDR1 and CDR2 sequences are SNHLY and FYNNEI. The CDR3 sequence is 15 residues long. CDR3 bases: TGTGCCAGCAGTGAAGGTTCCTGGAACACCGGGGAGCTGTTTTTT. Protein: CASSEGSWNTGELFF.

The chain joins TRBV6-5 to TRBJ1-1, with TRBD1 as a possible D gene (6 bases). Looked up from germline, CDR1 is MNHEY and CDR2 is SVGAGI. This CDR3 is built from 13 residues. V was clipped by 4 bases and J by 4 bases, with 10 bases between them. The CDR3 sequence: CASSSNRATEAFF. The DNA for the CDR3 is TGTGCCAGCAGTTCTAACAGGGCCACTGAAGCTTTCTTT.

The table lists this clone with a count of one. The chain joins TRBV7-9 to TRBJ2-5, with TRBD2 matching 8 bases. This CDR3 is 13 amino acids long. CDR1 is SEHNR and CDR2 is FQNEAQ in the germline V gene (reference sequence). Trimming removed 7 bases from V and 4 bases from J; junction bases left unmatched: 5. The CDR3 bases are TGTGCCAGCAATACGGGGGGGCGAGAGACCCAGTACTTC. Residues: CASNTGGRETQYF.

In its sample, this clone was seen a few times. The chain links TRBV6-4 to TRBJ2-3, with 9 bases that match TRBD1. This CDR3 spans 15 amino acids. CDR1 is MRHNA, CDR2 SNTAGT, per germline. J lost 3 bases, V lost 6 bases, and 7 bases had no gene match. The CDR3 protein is CASSPGTGTTDTQYF. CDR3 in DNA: TGTGCCAGCAGCCCCGGGACAGGGACTACAGATACGCAGTATTTT.

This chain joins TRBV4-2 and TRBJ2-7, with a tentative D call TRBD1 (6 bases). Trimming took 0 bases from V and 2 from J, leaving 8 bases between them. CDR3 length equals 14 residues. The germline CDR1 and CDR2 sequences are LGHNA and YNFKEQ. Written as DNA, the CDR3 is TGTGCCAGCAGCCAAGACAGGGGCACCTACGAGCAGTACTTC. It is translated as CASSQDRGTYEQYF.

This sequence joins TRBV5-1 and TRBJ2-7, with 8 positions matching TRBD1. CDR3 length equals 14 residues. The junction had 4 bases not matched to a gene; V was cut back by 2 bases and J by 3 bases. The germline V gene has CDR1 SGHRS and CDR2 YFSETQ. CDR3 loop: CASSFGTGLYEQYV. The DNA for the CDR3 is TGCGCCAGCAGCTTCGGGACAGGCCTCTACGAGCAGTACGTC.

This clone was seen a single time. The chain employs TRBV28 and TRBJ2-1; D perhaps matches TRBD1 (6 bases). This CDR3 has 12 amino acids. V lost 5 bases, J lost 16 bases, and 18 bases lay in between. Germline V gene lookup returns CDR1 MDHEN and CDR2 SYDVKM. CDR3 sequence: CASSPNDRSYFF. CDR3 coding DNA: TGTGCCAGCAGTCCTAATGACAGGTCCTACTTCTTC. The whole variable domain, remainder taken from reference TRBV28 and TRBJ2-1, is DVKVTQSSRYLVKRTGEKVFLECVQDMDHENMFWYRQDPGLGLRLIYFSYDVKMKEKGDIPEGYSVSREKKERFSLILESASTNQTSMYLCASSPNDRSYFFGPGTRLTVL.

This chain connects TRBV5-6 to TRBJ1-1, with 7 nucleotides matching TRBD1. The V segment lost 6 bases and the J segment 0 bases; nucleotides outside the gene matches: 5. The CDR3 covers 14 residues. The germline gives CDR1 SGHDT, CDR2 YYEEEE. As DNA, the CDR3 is TGTGCCAGCACCCAAGGGACAGTGAACACTGAAGCTTTCTTT. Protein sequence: CASTQGTVNTEAFF.

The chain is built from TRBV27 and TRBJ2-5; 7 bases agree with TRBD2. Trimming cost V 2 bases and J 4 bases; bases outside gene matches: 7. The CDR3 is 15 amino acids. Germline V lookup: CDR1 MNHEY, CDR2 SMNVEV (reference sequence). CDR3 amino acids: CASSLGAGLVETQYF. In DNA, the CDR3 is TGTGCCAGCAGTTTAGGAGCGGGGTTAGTAGAGACCCAGTACTTC.

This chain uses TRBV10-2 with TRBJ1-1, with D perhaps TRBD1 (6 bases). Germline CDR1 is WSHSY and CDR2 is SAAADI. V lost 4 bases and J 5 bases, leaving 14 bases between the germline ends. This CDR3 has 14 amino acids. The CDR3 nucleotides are TGCGCCAGCAGTGTATCAGGGGTTGGGACTGAAGCTTTCTTT. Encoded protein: CASSVSGVGTEAFF.

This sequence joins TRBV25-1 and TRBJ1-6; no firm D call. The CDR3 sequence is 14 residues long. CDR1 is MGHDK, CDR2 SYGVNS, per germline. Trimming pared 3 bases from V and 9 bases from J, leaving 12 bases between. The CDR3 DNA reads TGTGCCAGCAGTGACCACGGCGGTGGTTCACCCCTCCACTTT. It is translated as CASSDHGGGSPLHF.

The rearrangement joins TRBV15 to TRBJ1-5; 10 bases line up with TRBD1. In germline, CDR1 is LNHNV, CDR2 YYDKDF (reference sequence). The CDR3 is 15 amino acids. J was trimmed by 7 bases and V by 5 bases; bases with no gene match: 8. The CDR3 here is CATSLDRGHLQPQHF. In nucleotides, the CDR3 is TGTGCCACCAGCCTAGACAGGGGGCATTTACAGCCCCAGCATTTT. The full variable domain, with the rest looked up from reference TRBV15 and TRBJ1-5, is DAMVIQNPRYQVTQFGKPVTLSCSQTLNHNVMYWYQQKSSQAPKLLFHYYDKDFNNEADTPDNFQSRRPNTSFCFLDIRSPGLGDTAMYLCATSLDRGHLQPQHFGDGTRLSIL.

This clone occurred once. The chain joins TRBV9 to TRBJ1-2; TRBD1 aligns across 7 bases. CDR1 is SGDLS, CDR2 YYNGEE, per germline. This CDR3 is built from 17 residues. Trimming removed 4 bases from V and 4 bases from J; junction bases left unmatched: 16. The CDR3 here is CASSPKARQGDGYGYTF. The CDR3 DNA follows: TGTGCCAGCAGCCCGAAAGCTCGCCAGGGGGATGGCTATGGCTACACCTTC.

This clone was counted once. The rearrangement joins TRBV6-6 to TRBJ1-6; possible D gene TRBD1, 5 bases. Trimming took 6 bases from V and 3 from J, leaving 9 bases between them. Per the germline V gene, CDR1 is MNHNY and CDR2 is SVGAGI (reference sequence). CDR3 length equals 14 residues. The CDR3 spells CASRMGGYNSPLHF. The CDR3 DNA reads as TGTGCCAGCAGGATGGGGGGCTATAATTCACCCCTCCACTTT.

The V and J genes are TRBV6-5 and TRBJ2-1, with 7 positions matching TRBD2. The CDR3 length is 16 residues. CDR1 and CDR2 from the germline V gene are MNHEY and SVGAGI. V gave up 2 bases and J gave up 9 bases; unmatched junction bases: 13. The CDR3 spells CASSYKSGEPFREQFF. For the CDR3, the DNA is TGTGCCAGCAGTTACAAGAGCGGGGAGCCCTTCCGTGAGCAGTTCTTC.

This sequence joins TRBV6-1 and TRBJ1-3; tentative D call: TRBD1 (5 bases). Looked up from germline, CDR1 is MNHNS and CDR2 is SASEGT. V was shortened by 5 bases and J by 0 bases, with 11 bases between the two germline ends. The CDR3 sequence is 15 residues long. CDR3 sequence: CASSRLGGSGNTIYF. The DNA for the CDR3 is TGTGCCAGCAGTAGGCTGGGGGGCTCTGGAAACACCATATATTTT.

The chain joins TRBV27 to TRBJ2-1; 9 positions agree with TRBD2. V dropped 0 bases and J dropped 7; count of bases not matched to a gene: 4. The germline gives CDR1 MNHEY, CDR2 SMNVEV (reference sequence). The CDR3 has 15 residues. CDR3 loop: CASSLSSLAGNEQFF. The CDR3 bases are TGTGCCAGCAGTTTATCAAGTCTAGCGGGGAATGAGCAGTTCTTC.

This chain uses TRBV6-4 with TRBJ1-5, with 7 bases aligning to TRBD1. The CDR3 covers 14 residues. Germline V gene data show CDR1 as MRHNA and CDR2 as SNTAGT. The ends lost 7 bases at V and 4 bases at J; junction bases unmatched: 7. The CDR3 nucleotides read TGTGCCAGCACCACCAAACAGGGGAATCAGCCCCAGCATTTT. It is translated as CASTTKQGNQPQHF.

CDR3 coding DNA: TGTGCCAGCAGTCGTAATCAGCCCCAGCATTTT. It specifies CASSRNQPQHF. The chain links TRBV6-4 to TRBJ1-5; D is uncertain. Per the germline V gene, CDR1 is MRHNA and CDR2 is SNTAGT. The CDR3 sequence is 11 residues long. The germline V and J ends were trimmed by 5 bases and 4 bases, with 3 bases remaining between them.

The DNA of the CDR3 is TGTGCCAGCAGCTTAGTGGGGGGACAGGGATGGGTACCCCTCCACTTT. Its translation: CASSLVGGQGWVPLHF. The rearrangement uses TRBV7-2 and TRBJ1-6; 9 bases agree with TRBD1. The CDR3 covers 16 residues. Germline trimming cut 1 base from V and 12 bases from J; bases unmatched to any gene: 10. The germline V gene has CDR1 SGHTA and CDR2 FQGNSA.

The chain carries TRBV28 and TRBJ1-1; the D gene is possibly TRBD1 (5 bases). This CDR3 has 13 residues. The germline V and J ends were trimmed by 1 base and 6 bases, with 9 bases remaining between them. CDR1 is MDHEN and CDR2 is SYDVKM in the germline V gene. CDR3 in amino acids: CASSLFSGSEAFF. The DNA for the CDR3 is TGTGCCAGCAGTTTATTTTCAGGGTCTGAAGCTTTCTTT.

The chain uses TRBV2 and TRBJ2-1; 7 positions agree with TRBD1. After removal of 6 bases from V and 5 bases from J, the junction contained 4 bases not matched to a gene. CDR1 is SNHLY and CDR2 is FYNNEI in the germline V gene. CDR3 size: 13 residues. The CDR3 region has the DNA TGTGCCAGCAGCCGACAGGGAAACAATGAGCAGTTCTTC. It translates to CASSRQGNNEQFF.